This T cell receptor (beta chain) is drawn from a study of regulatory T cells in long-lasting Graves disease. In this sample, this clonotype turned up once. Its antigen is currently unknown. A single base is all that separates this from a far larger clone, so a read error is likely. Per germline, CDR1 SGHAT and CDR2 FQNNGV. There are 14 residues in the CDR3. Time point in this sample: newly diagnosed GD, antithyroid drugs for less than 3 months. Isolated PBMC RNA provided the starting material for the TCR library. Sequencing libraries for TCR beta were prepared with iRepertoire HTBI primers and Arm-PCR of CDR3 regions. MiXCR, run by TCRdb on the multiplex PCR reads, gives a single entry per CDR3 protein. The top ten hold roughly 8.9% of the sample, which has approximately 540,000 distinct CDR3 sequences, around 12% seen once. General study results and limits: Newly diagnosed Graves' patients exceeded persistent ones in TCR diversity.

Another study also made use of these data, one on T cells in Graves' hyperthyroidism and ophthalmopathy. That report notes: The patients, who ranged from 18 to 65 in age, presented with newly diagnosed hyperthyroidism lasting under 2 months. The HTBI primer set served for first-round RT-PCR of the TCR CDR3.

The TCR sequence derives from a woman aged 30 to 39 with Graves disease. Sample: peripheral blood mononuclear cells (PBMCs), taken at new diagnosis, from a patient treated with antithyroid drugs. The chain recombines TRBV11-2 with TRBJ2-5, with 8 positions matching TRBD2. The CDR3 coding sequence is TGTGCCGGCAGCTCTAAAGCGGGAGACGGGACCCAGTACTTC. It specifies CAGSSKAGDGTQYF.